This T cell receptor beta chain was identified in a study of blood T cells in healthy people across ages (dated by TCRdb to between 2015 and 2017). With respect to the entire study: In model experiments, template switching captured about one uniquely barcoded TCR beta cDNA molecule for every two T cells. The study measured age-related changes in TCR beta repertoire diversity using deep sequencing normalized with unique cDNA molecular identifiers. To avoid experimental bias, donors of different ages were distributed randomly across sequencing lanes. For two donors (one aged 18 to 29 and one aged 80 or older), the study analyzed two additional independent replicas of 1 million unique cDNA reads from the same blood draw. Four age groups were formed from the donors: young (average approximately 17 years), middle-aged (just under 40), aged (roughly 58) and long-lived (roughly 81). Study-wide conclusions, independent of this receptor: Since profiling was done on bulk unsorted PBMCs, naive and antigen-experienced compartments could not be conclusively compared. Because donor CMV infection status was unknown, age-related changes in expanded clonotypes were potentially confounded. As age increased, observed TCR beta diversity per million T cells dropped in a roughly linear way, and a significant reduction was already evident by age approximately 40. The long-lived group showed more naive CD4+ T cells, fewer expanded clones and increased TCR diversity than the aged group, suggesting age selection. The percentage of naive T cells measured by flow cytometry correlated strongly with observed TCR beta diversity. Estimates of total diversity based on one million sequenced T cells were considered lower bounds and underestimates.

The CDR3 contains 17 residues, cysteine and phenylalanine counted. Only the CDR3 region is kept as DNA, spanning 51 bases read in frame from base 1. Trimming costs V 1 base and J 0 bases, and their ends lie 13 bases apart. As encoded in the germline V gene (reference sequence), CDR1 is MNHEY while CDR2 is SMNVEV. Concerning this clonotype itself: Its antigen target is currently unknown. No base-level quality is on record; no much larger clone is a single base apart.

Libraries were made using 5' RACE. For sequencing, an Illumina HiSeq 2500 was employed. A second PCR of roughly 7 to 12 cycles was run with a J-beta primer mix and a sample-barcoded 5' primer. A template-switch 5' adaptor carrying 12 random nucleotides introduced a unique molecular identifier onto each TCR beta cDNA molecule. Each sample yielded at least 2.5 million CDR3-containing paired-end reads. The Mint cDNA synthesis kit, primed by a TRBC-specific oligonucleotide, was used to synthesize first-strand cDNA from all RNA. After uracil-DNA glycosylase treatment, a first 18-cycle PCR used universal primers M1SS and BC2_uni_R on all cDNA. In the paper's pipeline: Each sample was normalized by randomly selecting 1 million high-quality reads, each carrying a distinct molecular identifier. Reads with shared molecular identifiers were discarded instead of being binned into consensus sequences. CDR3 identification, clonotype clustering and error correction used MiTCR with a Q25 quality threshold and the strictest error-elimination algorithm. A nonparametric unseen species model with Euler transformation was used to estimate lower-bound total TCR beta diversity. Clones were called with MiXCR by TCRdb after fastp trimmed the public reads at Q25, and only in-frame beta chains were retained. Identical CDR3 proteins give one entry, which carries the most common genes and DNA. The V and J calls shown here were made by TCRdb, not taken from the authors' results. The sample records around 1.5 million distinct CDR3 sequences, approximately 63% of which are singletons. In total, the top ten clones hold under 8.5% of the sample.

The donors were roughly 40 Caucasian individuals from Russia, aged roughly 6 to 100 years, who were systemically healthy. About 10 milliliters of peripheral blood were drawn from each donor into EDTA-treated Vacutainer tubes. Ficoll-Paque density-gradient centrifugation was used to isolate PBMCs, with at least 6.5 million per sample. Total RNA, at least 6 micrograms per sample, was extracted from PBMCs with Trizol reagent. Naive CD45RAhigh/CD27high T cell percentages were measured by flow cytometry on a PBMC aliquot from every donor. Sequenced sample: blood. This TCR was sampled from a man younger than 35 in good health. This sequence uses TRBV27 and TRBJ2-1; the D region may be TRBD1 or TRBD2, each matching 5 bases equally. CDR3 reads: CASSLLLGPGSYNEQFF. The nucleotides read TGTGCCAGCAGTTTATTATTGGGACCGGGCTCCTACAATGAGCAGTTCTTC.